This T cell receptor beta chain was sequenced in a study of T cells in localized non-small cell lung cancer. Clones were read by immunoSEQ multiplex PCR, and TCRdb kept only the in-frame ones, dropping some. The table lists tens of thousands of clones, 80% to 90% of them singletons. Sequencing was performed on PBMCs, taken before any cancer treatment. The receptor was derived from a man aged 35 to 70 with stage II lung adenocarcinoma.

CDR3 residues: CASRPLGANVLTF. The CDR3 bases are TGTGCCAGCAGACCACTCGGGGCCAACGTCCTGACTTTC. V and J are TRBV6-5 and TRBJ2-6; D not resolved. Germline loops: CDR1 MNHEY, CDR2 SVGAGI. The CDR3 spans 13 residues. Between the trimmed V and J ends, which lost 6 bases and 4 bases, there was a span of 7 bases.